This T cell receptor (beta chain) originates from a study of CD8 T cells in Susac syndrome. Comments on this clonotype: What it binds is unknown.

With random hexamers, about 0.45 to 1 ug RNA was reverse transcribed. TCRdb reprocessed the immunoSEQ multiplex PCR reads via MiXCR and lists one record per CDR3 protein. The profile shows about 210,000 distinct CDR3 sequences, about 93% of them singletons. Study outcomes and limitations: Only a relatively small number of individuals were included in the TCR sequencing and HLA analysis.

The sample consisted of CD4+ T cells from PBMCs. The source is a human donor in good health.

The CDR3, as DNA: TGTGCCAGCAGCCACCCCTGGGCGGGGGGGTACAATGAGCAGTTCTTC. Translating gives CASSHPWAGGYNEQFF. V gene TRBV5-6 combines with J gene TRBJ2-1, with TRBD2 matching 9 bases. Germline V lookup: CDR1 SGHDT, CDR2 YYEEEE. This CDR3 contains 16 residues. After removal of 4 bases from V and 4 bases from J, the junction contained 9 bases not matched to a gene.